The text below deals with one T cell receptor beta chain. The ends lost 4 bases at V and 1 base at J; junction bases unmatched: 13. Germline lookup yields CDR1 SGDLS and CDR2 YYNGEE. CDR3 length equals 18 residues. This sample is part of a study of blood T cells in healthy people across ages. Primers used in a second PCR of about 6 to 12 cycles were a sample-barcoded 5' primer and a J-beta primer mix. One entry per CDR3 protein, called by TCRdb with MiXCR from the 5' RACE reads. The sample has 700,000 to 900,000 distinct CDR3 sequences, roughly 26% seen once; the top ten hold about 2.9%. This sample was also put to use in a study of T cells of mothers and their children. From that second work: The study sampled a few healthy Caucasian mothers and their six children. Extracted RNA, in its entirety, went into cDNA synthesis at around 1.4 ug per 15 ul. In each mother, TCR beta CDR3 reads exceeded 8.5 million; in each child, they numbered around 3 million.

This rearrangement joins TRBV9 to TRBJ2-5; 10 bases are a match to TRBD2. Sequencing was performed on blood. The receptor's source is a boy between 10 and 17 years old in good health. In DNA, the CDR3 is TGTGCCAGCAGCCCCAAAATACAGACTAGCGGGTTCCAAGAGACCCAGTACTTC. This codes for CASSPKIQTSGFQETQYF.